What follows is one T cell receptor beta chain and its context. Antigen specificity is unknown. This sample was taken from a study of T cell responses to AZD1222 COVID-19 vaccine. The study's findings and limits: Researchers took repertoire samples only after the peak T cell response had come. Baseline seropositivity characterized only a handful of AZD1222 recipients. Most donors were white British and more were female, and clonal diversity was possibly underestimated.

Profiling relied on immunoSEQ multiplex PCR, and the TCRdb table lists in-frame clones only, not all of them. Counted here are some 120,000 clones, approximately 86% occurring once; the ten biggest clones make up roughly 6.2%. V was cut by 3 bases and J by 1 base, with 12 bases left in between. The germline V gene encodes CDR1 SEHNR and CDR2 FQNEAQ (reference sequence). This CDR3 has 16 residues. V usage is TRBV7-9 and J usage is TRBJ1-4; no definite D call. The source was peripheral blood, collected on day 0 of AZD1222 vaccination. The sequence derives from an adult in good health. CDR3 in amino acids: CASSFSTAGTNEKLFF. CDR3 DNA: TGTGCCAGCAGCTTTTCTACAGCCGGAACTAATGAAAAACTGTTTTTT.